This T cell receptor (beta chain) emerged from a study of graft-versus-host responses after intestinal transplantation. Study summary: Recipients had transplants, and these were multivisceral, liver-intestinal, or isolated intestinal. Tacrolimus and steroids were given for 3 to 4 years to all recipients after anti-thymocyte globulin induction. Study observations and caveats: Recipient bone marrow held GvH clones, some seen earlier in ileum or blood.

Note on this clone: Its specificity is not known.

V lost 4 bases and J 5 bases, leaving 17 bases between the germline ends. CDR3 size: 16 residues. CDR1 and CDR2 (germline): LNHDA, SQIVND (reference sequence). Some clones are missing from TCRdb's copy, which holds only in-frame ones; the method was immunoSEQ multiplex PCR. The top ten clones hold approximately 7.1% of a sample with some 41,000 clones, 85% to 90% of them seen once. The clonotype comes from a human patient who received an intestinal transplant, so some T cells may come from the graft donor. The gene calls are TRBV19 and TRBJ2-2; D is possibly TRBD1 (5 bases). This specimen was PBMCs, taken 267 days after transplant. CDR3 residues: CASSTPQGTETGELFF. CDR3 DNA sequence: TGTGCCAGTAGTACCCCCCAGGGTACGGAGACCGGGGAGCTGTTTTTT.